Listed below are T cell receptor beta chains from one sample, sequenced in a study of identical twins. In TCRdb, the 5' RACE reads were re-called with MiXCR into one record per CDR3 protein. The sample lists approximately 680,000 distinct CDR3 sequences, roughly 7.1% occurring once. These records were also assigned to another study, of yellow fever vaccine responses in identical twins.

The sample consisted of PBMCs. These receptors were taken from a woman between 18 and 30 years old in good health. CDR3s include the opening cysteine and the closing phenylalanine or tryptophan. D genes are given only for firm matches. Size is stated for part of the rows, as once, few or many counts, or as a class when the clone is expanded.

j_gene,d_gene,v_gene,abundance,CDR3nt,CDR3aa
TRBJ1-2,-,TRBV25-1,-,TGTGCCAGCAGTGATCCGGGGCCGCCGGATGGCTACACCTTC,CASSDPGPPDGYTF
TRBJ2-1,TRBD2,TRBV5-1,many,TGCGCCAGCAGCTTGAGCGGGAGTGGAAATGAGCAGTTCTTC,CASSLSGSGNEQFF
TRBJ2-1,-,TRBV7-2,many,TGTGCCAGCAGCTTAGTTCATAACTCCTACAATGAGCAGTTCTTC,CASSLVHNSYNEQFF
TRBJ1-6,-,TRBV5-1,-,TGCGCCAGCAGCTTGGCCGGATCGAGCTCCTATAATTCACCCCTCCACTTT,CASSLAGSSSYNSPLHF
TRBJ1-3,-,TRBV20-1,-,TGCAGTGCTAGGCAAATCGGATTTGGAAACACCATATATTTT,CSARQIGFGNTIYF
TRBJ1-3,TRBD1,TRBV10-2,many,TGCGCCAGCAGTGAATCGACAGGGGGAGTGAGTTCTGGAAACACCATATATTTT,CASSESTGGVSSGNTIYF
TRBJ1-6,-,TRBV10-2,few,TGCGCCACGGGGACGGTCAATTCACCCCTCCACTTT,CATGTVNSPLHF
TRBJ2-3,TRBD2,TRBV4-1,many,TGCGCCAGCAGCCCTGGACTAGCGGGAATCTCACCGGCCCAGTATTTT,CASSPGLAGISPAQYF
TRBJ1-1,TRBD1,TRBV27,many,TGTGCCAGCAGTCCCCGGCAGGGGGCGAACACTGAAGCTTTCTTT,CASSPRQGANTEAFF
TRBJ2-1,TRBD2,TRBV15,many,TGTGCCACTCACCCCGGGACTAGCGTAGACAATGAGCAGTTCTTC,CATHPGTSVDNEQFF
TRBJ1-1,TRBD1,TRBV5-6,few,TGTGCCAGCATCAAAAGGGACAGGGGCACTGAAGCTTTCTTT,CASIKRDRGTEAFF
TRBJ2-3,-,TRBV7-9,few,TGTGCCAACAGCTGGGGGAACACAGATACGCAGTATTTT,CANSWGNTDTQYF
TRBJ1-1,-,TRBV29-1,-,TGCAGCGCCTACCTGGGGGGCGGTTACACTGAAGCTTTCTTT,CSAYLGGGYTEAFF
TRBJ1-1,-,TRBV19,-,TGTGCCAGTAGTATAACAGGACAACGGAACACTGAAGCTTTCTTT,CASSITGQRNTEAFF
TRBJ2-1,TRBD2,TRBV12-3/TRBV12-4,many,TGTGCCAGCACCCCTAGCGGGAGGGCCTACAATGAGCAGTTCTTC,CASTPSGRAYNEQFF
TRBJ1-1,TRBD1,TRBV7-3,few,TGTGCCAGCAGCTTAAGGGGGGGACAGGCGCCTGAAGCTTTCTTT,CASSLRGGQAPEAFF
TRBJ1-6,-,TRBV28,many,TGTGCCAGCGGACGGATCAATTCACCCCTCCACTTT,CASGRINSPLHF
TRBJ1-4,TRBD1,TRBV11-2,-,TGTGCCAGCAGTAGACAGGGGTGGAATGAAAAACTGTTTTTT,CASSRQGWNEKLFF
TRBJ2-5,-,TRBV7-3,few,TGTGCCAGCAGCCCAGGACAGAGTGGGACCCAGTACTTC,CASSPGQSGTQYF
TRBJ2-1,TRBD2,TRBV20-1,-,TGCAGTGCTAAAGGACTAGGGACTATCAGCTCCTACAATGAGCAGTTCTTC,CSAKGLGTISSYNEQFF
TRBJ2-7,-,TRBV3-1,few,TGTGCCAGCAGCCACGGGTCCTCGTCTAGCGCCGAGCAGTACTTC,CASSHGSSSSAEQYF
TRBJ2-4,-,TRBV7-6,-,TGTGCCAGCAGCTTAGTTTACTCGAGGGATGCCAAAAACATTCAGTACTTC,CASSLVYSRDAKNIQYF
TRBJ2-2,TRBD1,TRBV6-1,-,TGTGCCAGCATAAAGAGAGACCCGACAGGGCGAGACGGGGAGCTGTTTTTT,CASIKRDPTGRDGELFF
TRBJ1-1,-,TRBV20-1,-,TGCAGTGCTAGAAACGCGATAGGAGTAACTGAAGCTTTCTTT,CSARNAIGVTEAFF
TRBJ2-3,TRBD2,TRBV24-1,-,TGTGCCACCAGTGATAGGATCGGCGCGGGAGGAGTTTCTAGCACAGATACGCAGTATTTT,CATSDRIGAGGVSSTDTQYF
TRBJ2-3,-,TRBV21-1,-,TGTGCCAGCTCTCCTACTAGCTTTCGCACAGATACGCAGTATTTT,CASSPTSFRTDTQYF
TRBJ2-1,-,TRBV5-1,few,TGCGCCAGCAGCTTGATACCGGACTCCAATGAGCAGTTCTTC,CASSLIPDSNEQFF
TRBJ2-2,TRBD1,TRBV4-2,-,TGTGCCAGCAGCCCGGGGGACAGGGGGTTCACCGGGGAGCTGTTTTTT,CASSPGDRGFTGELFF
TRBJ1-1,TRBD1,TRBV4-1,many,TGCGCCAGCAGCCAAGAAAGGGGGCTGGGCACTGAAGCTTTCTTT,CASSQERGLGTEAFF
TRBJ2-1,-,TRBV7-9,many,TGTGCCAGCAGCTTAGCGCTTCTCCACAATGAGCAGTTCTTC,CASSLALLHNEQFF
TRBJ2-7,TRBD2,TRBV2,many,TGTGCCAGCAGCATGACTAGCGGGATTTGGGAGTACTTC,CASSMTSGIWEYF
TRBJ1-3,-,TRBV12-3/TRBV12-4,many,TGTGCCAGCAGTTTCAGGGCCCTCTCTGGAAACACCATATATTTT,CASSFRALSGNTIYF
TRBJ2-1,-,TRBV12-5,-,TGTGCTAGTGGCTCAGGAGGGGGCGATGAGCAGTTCTTC,CASGSGGGDEQFF
TRBJ2-1,TRBD2,TRBV10-1,-,TGCGCCAGCAGTGCGTTAGCGGGGGGCACCTCCCGTTTATACAATGAGCAGTTCTTC,CASSALAGGTSRLYNEQFF
TRBJ2-1,-,TRBV20-1,-,TGCAGTGCTAGAGAAGTCAGCGGCTCCTACAATGAGCAGTTCTTC,CSAREVSGSYNEQFF
TRBJ1-3,TRBD1,TRBV29-1,many,TGCAGCGTGGGACAGGGGGCACTGGGAAACACCATATATTTT,CSVGQGALGNTIYF
TRBJ1-2,TRBD1,TRBV5-1,few,TGCGCCAGCAGCTTGGCCAGCTTAACAGGGGGCTCCGATGGCTACACCTTC,CASSLASLTGGSDGYTF
TRBJ1-1,-,TRBV21-1,-,TGTGCCAGCAGCAAAGAGGGGACAGGGGAGGACACTGAAGCTTTCTTT,CASSKEGTGEDTEAFF
TRBJ2-1,TRBD2,TRBV9,many,TGTGCCAGCAGCGTAACCTTAGCGGGGGGGCCTAGGGGAGAGCAGTTCTTC,CASSVTLAGGPRGEQFF
TRBJ2-3,TRBD2,TRBV20-1,few,TGCAGTGCTATGAGGACTAGCGGGAGGGCCAGCACAGATACGCAGTATTTT,CSAMRTSGRASTDTQYF